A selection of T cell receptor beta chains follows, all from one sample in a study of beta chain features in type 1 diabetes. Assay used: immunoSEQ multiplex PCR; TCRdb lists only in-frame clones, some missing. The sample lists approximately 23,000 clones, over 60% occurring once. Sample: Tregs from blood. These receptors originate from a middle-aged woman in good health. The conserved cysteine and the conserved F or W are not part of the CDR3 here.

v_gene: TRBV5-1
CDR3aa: ASSSQGVMTGNTIY

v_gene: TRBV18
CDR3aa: ASSLGGVGQPQH

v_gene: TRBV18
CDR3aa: ASSPATGGDQPQH

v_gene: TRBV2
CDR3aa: ASSAGAGLGTDTQY

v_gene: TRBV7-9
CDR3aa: ARSSGGANEQF

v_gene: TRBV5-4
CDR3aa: ASSFGISGNNEQF

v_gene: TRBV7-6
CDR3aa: ASSPWTSGGGETQY

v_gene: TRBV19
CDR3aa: ASSIDDSRGNSPLH

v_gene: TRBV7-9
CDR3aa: ASSFTGSYGYT

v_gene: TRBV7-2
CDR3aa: ASSPGGLGASYNEQF

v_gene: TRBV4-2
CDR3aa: ASSQDVRGAGEQY

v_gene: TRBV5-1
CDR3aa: ASSHRAEVGTEAF

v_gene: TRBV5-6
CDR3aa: ASSFTITGTEAF

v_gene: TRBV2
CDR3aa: ASSTGQGAYEQY

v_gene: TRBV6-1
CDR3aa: ASSAYGVRATDT

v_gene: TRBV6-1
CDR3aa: ASSDQTRVHYGYT

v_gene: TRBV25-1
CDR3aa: ASTRGADTQY

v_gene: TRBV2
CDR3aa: ASGTSSYNEQF

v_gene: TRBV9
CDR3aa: ASSATRAGAADTQY

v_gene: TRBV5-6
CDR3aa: ASSLGDRGLYEQY

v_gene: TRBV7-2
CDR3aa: ASSLVVLAGGETQY

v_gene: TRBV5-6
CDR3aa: ASSFGLGGGKPQH

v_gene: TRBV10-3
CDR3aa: ALRGQPQH

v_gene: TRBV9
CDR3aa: ASSVAIVPNTEAF

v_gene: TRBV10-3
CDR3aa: AISLGYQETQY

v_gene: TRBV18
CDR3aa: ASSPFGTDNEQF

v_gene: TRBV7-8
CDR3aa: ASRTDSPYEQY

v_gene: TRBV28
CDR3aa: ASSFEGYGYT

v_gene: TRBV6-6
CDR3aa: ASSTPGDKNSPLH

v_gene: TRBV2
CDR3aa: ASSVQLAGGEGYEQF

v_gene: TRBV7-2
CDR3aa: ASSLGGAYTDTQY

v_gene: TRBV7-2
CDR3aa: ASSLDPSSPQH

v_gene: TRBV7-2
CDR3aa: ASSREGTGLAGSKY

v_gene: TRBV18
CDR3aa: ASSLAGGYEQY

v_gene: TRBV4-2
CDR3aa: ASSPSGAQETQY

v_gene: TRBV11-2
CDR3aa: ASSPRLAGGGETQY

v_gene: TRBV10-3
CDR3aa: AISSGQGETLYGYT

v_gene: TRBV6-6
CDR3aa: ASSHGLAGGY